The 30 T cell receptor beta chains below all came from one sample that was sequenced in a study of blood T cell repertoires in COVID-19. TCRdb's copy holds only in-frame clones and misses some; the assay was immunoSEQ multiplex PCR. The sample shows roughly 670,000 clones, just under 90% of them seen only once. Specimen: peripheral blood. Receptors were obtained from a woman aged 18-29 years with acute or convalescent COVID-19.

The chain links TRBV6-5 to TRBJ1-6; D is perhaps TRBD1 (6 bases). V dropped 6 bases and J dropped 9 bases, with 12 bases sitting between them. The CDR3 sequence is 13 residues long. Germline-derived CDR1 and CDR2 are MNHEY and SVGAGI. CDR3 sequence: CASSGQGSSPLHF. CDR3 coding DNA: TGTGCCAGCAGCGGGCAGGGGAGTTCACCCCTCCACTTT.

V gene TRBV14 combines with J gene TRBJ1-3; TRBD1 is a possible D gene (5 bases). The CDR3 is made up of 14 amino acids. The germline CDR1 and CDR2 sequences are SGHDN and FVKESK. The germline V and J ends were trimmed by 3 bases and 0 bases, with 6 bases remaining between them. The CDR3 nucleotides read TGTGCCAGCAGCCAGACAGCCTCTGGAAACACCATATATTTT. Amino acids: CASSQTASGNTIYF.

This chain connects TRBV2 to TRBJ1-2; 10 bases are shared with TRBD1. Trimming removed 5 bases from V and 4 bases from J; junction bases left unmatched: 7. The germline gives CDR1 SNHLY, CDR2 FYNNEI. CDR3 size: 15 residues. DNA for the CDR3: TGTGCCAGCAGTCCGACAGGGGGCAACTTCTATGGCTACACCTTC. This encodes CASSPTGGNFYGYTF.

This chain joins TRBV19 and TRBJ2-7, with D perhaps TRBD2 (6 bases). Germline CDR1 reads LNHDA; CDR2 reads SQIVND (reference sequence). V dropped 5 bases and J dropped 7 bases, with 15 bases sitting between them. The CDR3 length is 13 residues. The CDR3 sequence: CASSVTGTGEQYF. The CDR3, as DNA: TGTGCCAGTAGTGTCACCGGGACTGGTGAGCAGTACTTC.

This chain connects TRBV7-7 to TRBJ2-2; TRBD2 aligns across 15 bases. From germline, CDR1 is SSHAT and CDR2 FNYEAQ (reference sequence). The CDR3 spans 18 residues. Trimming took 5 bases from V and 3 from J; bases not matched to a gene: 7. The CDR3: CASSRGLAGGAYTGELFF. For the CDR3, the DNA is TGTGCCAGCAGCCGGGGACTAGCGGGGGGTGCCTACACCGGGGAGCTGTTTTTT.

The chain is built from TRBV18 and TRBJ1-1; D is uncertain. Germline V gives CDR1 KGHSH, CDR2 LQKENI. The ends were cut back, 2 bases at V and 3 bases at J, with 7 bases in the middle. CDR3 length: 13 residues. The CDR3 loop is CASSPSLDTEAFF. Here the CDR3 DNA reads TGTGCCAGCTCACCAAGCCTAGACACTGAAGCTTTCTTT.

The CDR3 here is CASSPDLGGYGYTF. The CDR3 DNA follows: TGTGCCAGCAGCCCTGACTTGGGAGGGTATGGCTACACCTTC. The V and J genes are TRBV9 and TRBJ1-2, with D hard to call. The V and J ends lost 4 bases and 5 bases respectively, with 15 bases between them. From germline, CDR1 is SGDLS and CDR2 YYNGEE. The CDR3 has 14 residues. The entire variable domain, with the rest obtained from reference TRBV9 and TRBJ1-2, is as follows: DSGVTQTPKHLITATGQRVTLRCSPRSGDLSVYWYQQSLDQGLQFLIQYYNGEERAKGNILERFSAQQFPDLHSELNLSSLELGDSALYFCASSPDLGGYGYTFGSGTRLTVV.

This rearrangement joins TRBV19 to TRBJ1-6; 9 bases line up with TRBD1. CDR3 length equals 13 residues. The ends lost 5 bases at V and 10 bases at J; junction bases unmatched: 3. CDR1 is LNHDA and CDR2 is SQIVND in the germline V gene (reference sequence). CDR3 bases: TGTGCCAGTAGTGACAGGGGGAGGTCACCCCTCCACTTT. Protein sequence: CASSDRGRSPLHF.

J is TRBJ1-2 and V is TRBV5-5, with TRBD1 identical over 9 bases. With 4 bases clipped from V and 4 bases from J, the junction kept 11 bases outside the gene matches. This CDR3 contains 16 residues. Germline V gene lookup returns CDR1 SGHKS and CDR2 YYEKEE (reference sequence). The CDR3 loop is CASSPRDRVWTYGYTF. CDR3 in DNA: TGTGCCAGCAGCCCTCGGGACAGGGTGTGGACCTATGGCTACACCTTC.

The chain has TRBV11-2 and TRBJ2-7, with no clear D. Per the germline V gene, CDR1 is SGHAT and CDR2 is FQNNGV. This CDR3 region has 14 residues. V gave up 5 bases and J gave up 2 bases, with 13 bases separating them. CDR3 bases: TGTGCCAGCAGCCCCCTCGAGGAAACCTACGAGCAGTACTTC. Amino acids: CASSPLEETYEQYF. The full variable domain, in which reference TRBV11-2 and TRBJ2-7 provide the parts outside the CDR3, is EAGVAQSPRYKIIEKRQSVAFWCNPISGHATLYWYQQILGQGPKLLIQFQNNGVVDDSQLPKDRFSAERLKGVDSTLKIQPAKLEDSAVYLCASSPLEETYEQYFGPGTRLTVT.

V is TRBV19 and J is TRBJ1-1; D gene uncertain. Trimming pared 5 bases from V and 1 base from J, leaving 11 bases between. Per germline, CDR1 LNHDA and CDR2 SQIVND (reference sequence). The CDR3 extends over 14 amino acids. This chain's CDR3 is CASSPPGWNTEAFF. The DNA of the CDR3 is TGTGCCAGTAGTCCCCCTGGCTGGAACACTGAAGCTTTCTTT.

This sequence joins TRBV9 and TRBJ1-2; possibly TRBD1 for D (5 bases). Germline assignment: CDR1 SGDLS and CDR2 YYNGEE. Trimming took 4 bases from V and 2 from J, leaving 9 bases between them. The CDR3 covers 13 residues. DNA of the CDR3: TGTGCCAGCAGCTCCAGGGTAAACTATGGCTACACCTTC. Its translation: CASSSRVNYGYTF. The complete variable domain, with remaining parts taken from reference TRBV9 and TRBJ1-2, reads DSGVTQTPKHLITATGQRVTLRCSPRSGDLSVYWYQQSLDQGLQFLIQYYNGEERAKGNILERFSAQQFPDLHSELNLSSLELGDSALYFCASSSRVNYGYTFGSGTRLTVV.

The genes are TRBV2 and TRBJ2-1; 8 bases agree with TRBD2. The V gene end was trimmed by 6 bases and the J gene end by 5 bases; junction bases not matched to a gene: 9. The length of the CDR3 is 15 residues. The V gene's germline CDR1 is SNHLY and CDR2 FYNNEI. CDR3 sequence (DNA): TGTGCCAGCAGGGAAATAGCGGGGAGCAACAATGAGCAGTTCTTC. Its protein product is CASREIAGSNNEQFF.

The chain employs TRBV7-2 and TRBJ1-1; no clear D gene. CDR3 length: 14 amino acids. V was clipped by 3 bases and J by 4 bases, with 12 bases between them. Germline loops: CDR1 SGHTA, CDR2 FQGNSA. CDR3 amino acids: CASSLPWSSTEAFF. The CDR3 DNA sequence: TGTGCCAGCAGCTTGCCGTGGTCCAGCACTGAAGCTTTCTTT.

V and J are TRBV24-1 and TRBJ1-2; maybe TRBD1 (5 bases). The CDR3 has 14 amino acids. Trimming pared 4 bases from V and 3 bases from J, leaving 11 bases between. The V gene's germline CDR1 is KGHDR and CDR2 SFDVKD. In DNA form, the CDR3 reads TGTGCCACCAGTGAGGGAGGGGAGGACTATGGCTACACCTTC. Protein: CATSEGGEDYGYTF.

This clone was observed once. Other DNA sequences of this sample code for an identical CDR3. The rearrangement uses TRBV30 and TRBJ1-2; D uncertain. The CDR3 is 12 amino acids. Per the germline V gene, CDR1 is GTSNPN and CDR2 is SVGIG (reference sequence). V was cut by 4 bases and J by 5 bases, with 11 bases left in between. The CDR3 here is CAWTPGGYGYTF. CDR3 DNA: TGTGCCTGGACCCCCGGAGGGTATGGCTACACCTTC.

The chain recombines TRBV7-3 with TRBJ2-1; 7 nucleotides line up with TRBD1. V was clipped by 5 bases and J by 9 bases; unmatched bases: 10. The length of the CDR3 is 14 residues. CDR1 and CDR2 from the germline V gene are SGHTA and FQGTGA. The CDR3 sequence is CASSPTTGVIEQFF. DNA for the CDR3: TGTGCCAGCAGCCCGACCACAGGGGTAATTGAGCAGTTCTTC.

Only a few counts were recorded for this clone. The V and J genes are TRBV12-3 or TRBV12-4 and TRBJ2-1, with D unresolved. Between the trimmed V and J ends, which lost 6 bases and 8 bases, there was a span of 11 bases. The CDR3 is 12 residues long. The CDR3 is CASSPIEDEQFF. CDR3 sequence (DNA): TGTGCCAGCAGCCCTATCGAGGATGAGCAGTTCTTC.

The rearrangement links TRBV6-6 to TRBJ2-7; D is undetermined. V lost 6 bases, J lost 3 bases, and 18 bases lay in between. Germline V lookup: CDR1 MNHNY, CDR2 SVGAGI (reference sequence). The CDR3 consists of 15 residues. The CDR3 reads CASSPPRGVGYEQYF. CDR3 nucleotide sequence: TGTGCCAGCAGCCCCCCGAGAGGAGTTGGCTACGAGCAGTACTTC.

The chain has TRBV10-3 and TRBJ1-5; the D gene is possibly TRBD1 (6 bases). Germline CDR1 and CDR2: ENHRY and SYGVKD. The CDR3 spans 14 residues. The germline V and J ends were trimmed by 3 bases and 6 bases, with 12 bases remaining between them. Here the CDR3 reads CAISDFQGLQPQHF. In DNA form, the CDR3 reads TGTGCCATCAGTGATTTTCAGGGGCTTCAGCCCCAGCATTTT.

The chain uses TRBV9 and TRBJ1-1; D unclear. The germline V gene has CDR1 SGDLS and CDR2 YYNGEE. Between the trimmed V and J ends, which lost 0 bases and 2 bases, there was a span of 5 bases. CDR3 length equals 13 residues. The CDR3 DNA sequence: TGTGCCAGCAGCGTAGTAGATAACACTGAAGCTTTCTTT. It translates to CASSVVDNTEAFF.

The chain is built from TRBV5-1 and TRBJ1-4, with D maybe TRBD1 (6 bases). The CDR3 runs to 14 residues. Germline CDR1 SGHRS, CDR2 YFSETQ. V was shortened by 0 bases and J by 7 bases, with 10 bases between the two germline ends. In DNA form, the CDR3 reads TGCGCCAGCAGCTTGGTAGGACAGTCTGAAAAACTGTTTTTT. Amino acids: CASSLVGQSEKLFF.

The chain employs TRBV13 and TRBJ1-1; D might be TRBD1 (5 bases). Germline CDR1 and CDR2: PRHDT and FYEKMQ (reference sequence). The CDR3 is 15 amino acids. Between the trimmed V and J ends, which lost 6 bases and 0 bases, there was a span of 14 bases. CDR3 residues: CASRPGHLMNTEAFF. Here the CDR3 DNA reads TGTGCCAGCAGACCCGGACATCTCATGAACACTGAAGCTTTCTTT.

The V call is TRBV7-9, the J call TRBJ1-5; 11 bases align to TRBD1. Trimming removed 4 bases from V and 8 bases from J; junction bases left unmatched: 7. CDR1 is SEHNR, CDR2 FQNEAQ, per germline (reference sequence). The CDR3 totals 15 residues. In DNA form, the CDR3 reads TGTGCCAGCAGCTCGGGACAGGGGGAGATGAAGCCCCAGCATTTT. The encoded protein is CASSSGQGEMKPQHF.

The J gene is TRBJ1-1, the V gene TRBV9; 7 nucleotides line up with TRBD1. V shed 4 bases and J 1 base; nucleotides not matched to a gene: 4. The length of the CDR3 is 14 residues. Looked up from germline, CDR1 is SGDLS and CDR2 is YYNGEE. The CDR3 nucleotides are TGTGCCAGCAGCCGACAGGGCACGAACACTGAAGCTTTCTTT. Its protein product is CASSRQGTNTEAFF.

This clone was picked up one time. This chain connects TRBV6-5 to TRBJ1-1; 7 bases line up with TRBD1. Germline trimming cut 6 bases from V and 2 bases from J; bases unmatched to any gene: 6. Germline CDR1 and CDR2: MNHEY and SVGAGI. The CDR3 runs to 14 residues. Written as DNA, the CDR3 is TGTGCCAGCAGCTGGGACAGAACAAACACTGAAGCTTTCTTT. Translation: CASSWDRTNTEAFF.

This chain uses TRBV19 with TRBJ2-5, with 7 positions matching TRBD1. Germline V gene data show CDR1 as LNHDA and CDR2 as SQIVND (reference sequence). The CDR3 sequence is 16 residues long. Trimming at V came to 5 bases and at J to 2 bases, leaving 11 bases not matched to a gene. This CDR3 is CASSPRGWDSQETQYF. The CDR3 nucleotides read TGTGCCAGTAGTCCTCGGGGATGGGACAGTCAAGAGACCCAGTACTTC.

V and J are TRBV3-1 (or the pseudogene TRBV3-2) and TRBJ1-2; D unresolved. Deletions cut 1 base from V and 7 bases from J, with 13 bases between. The CDR3 runs 14 residues. Germline CDR1 and CDR2: LGHDT and YNNKEL (reference sequence). The CDR3 region has the DNA TGTGCCAGCAGCCAAGTGTCGGCGGGCTCTGGCTACACCTTC. Its protein is CASSQVSAGSGYTF.

This clone has only one observation. The chain carries TRBV12-3 or TRBV12-4 and TRBJ1-1, with D unclear. V lost 5 bases to trimming and J lost 6 bases, with 10 bases between them. This CDR3 spans 12 amino acids. CDR3 nucleotides: TGTGCCAGCAGTCGGTTTTCTGCTGAAGCTTTCTTT. Translation: CASSRFSAEAFF.

The chain carries TRBV5-4 and TRBJ2-3, with a tentative D call TRBD1 (5 bases). V was cut by 0 bases and J by 5 bases, with 10 bases left in between. The germline CDR1 and CDR2 sequences are SGHNT and YYREEE (reference sequence). The CDR3 totals 14 residues. This chain's CDR3 is CASSLAGPGDTQYF. In DNA, the CDR3 is TGTGCCAGCAGCTTGGCAGGGCCGGGAGATACGCAGTATTTT. The full variable domain, with the rest looked up from reference TRBV5-4 and TRBJ2-3, is ETGVTQSPTHLIKTRGQQVTLRCSSQSGHNTVSWYQQALGQGPQFIFQYYREEENGRGNFPPRFSGLQFPNYSSELNVNALELDDSALYLCASSLAGPGDTQYFGPGTRLTVL.